This TCR beta chain was profiled in a study of cytomegalovirus exposure and HLA in healthy donors. Study-level findings and limits: The study labeled 164 TCR beta chains cytomegalovirus-associated. Testing in vitro showed a few CMV-associated chains specific for CMV antigens.

With regard to this clone: No antigen is known for it.

Germline loops: CDR1 LNHDA, CDR2 SQIVND (reference sequence). The V segment lost 4 bases and the J segment 8 bases; nucleotides outside the gene matches: 11. CDR3 length: 15 amino acids. Clones were sequenced by immunoSEQ multiplex PCR, and TCRdb holds only the in-frame ones, with some missing. The sample lists fewer than 200,000 clones, just under 90% occurring once. The sequencing input was PBMCs. The sequence was collected from a woman aged 18-29 years in good health and CMV-seropositive. The chain carries TRBV19 and TRBJ1-2; the match to TRBD1 covers 9 bases. The CDR3 is CASSTNWGQGRGYTF. In DNA, the CDR3 is TGTGCCAGTAGTACAAACTGGGGACAGGGAAGGGGCTACACCTTC.